Detailed here is one T cell receptor (beta chain). What it recognizes is unknown. The sample belongs to a study of vaccination effects on CD4 cells after COVID-19. Antigen-specific CD4+ T cells were expanded (with viral peptide pools) by the ViraFEST assay ahead of sequencing. The culture ran for approximately nine days before CD4+ T cells were isolated. Participants got two doses of BNT162b2 or mRNA-1273 vaccine. Cultures of about 2 million PBMC per well contained 10 IU/ml IL-2 plus 10 ug/ml peptides. Measured with immunoSEQ multiplex PCR; TCRdb has only the in-frame clones, and not every one. The profile shows about 33,000 clones, almost 85% of them singletons. The V segment lost 10 bases and the J segment 5 bases; nucleotides outside the gene matches: 7. The germline CDR1 and CDR2 sequences are MNHEY and SVGAGI. The CDR3 runs 12 residues.

V usage is TRBV6-5 and J usage is TRBJ1-2; 7 positions match TRBD1. This TCR came from a human donor who received a COVID-19 vaccine. Some clones in this sample may be carry-over from other donors' samples. The source was CD4+ T cells from PBMCs cultured with HCoV-NL63 spike peptides, collected after COVID-19 vaccination. In DNA, the CDR3 is TGTGCCACCACTCGGGACAGATATGGCTACACCTTC. Residues: CATTRDRYGYTF.